Reported below is one TCR beta chain. The specificity of this receptor is unknown. Base qualities are missing; no much larger clone stands one base away. The data stem from a study of blood T cell repertoires in COVID-19 (dated by TCRdb to about 2020). With respect to the entire study: Samples covering the acute and convalescent phases of COVID-19 were provided by collaborators in the United States, Italy and Spain. Subjects who had been exposed to COVID-19, were actively infected with it, or had recovered from it provided the deeply sampled blood TCRbeta repertoires that made up the dataset. The samples were drawn from two sources: the first 160 participants of the ongoing ImmuneRACE study, and 1,254 subjects contributed by 6 global collaborators. HLA class I and class II types, where available, came from metadata supplied by the sample provider rather than from assay-based typing. Nearly every sample came with metadata listing a de-identified subject ID, COVID-19 status, age in years and sex. The repertoires were released in a freely available public database meant as a resource for research on the immune response to SARS-CoV-2. The material from the prospective study consisted of cDNA or gDNA derived from T cells, B-cell-depleted T cells, or PBMCs. On the study overall, not on this receptor specifically: Clinical and demographic metadata were provided uncurated, with the amount varying by source and participant.

TCRbeta CDR3 regions were amplified from genomic DNA by means of the immunoSEQ Assay, a bias-controlled multiplex PCR. On the authors' methods: Within the assay, amplification of reference gene primers was used to estimate how many nucleated cells each sample contained. To quantify the absolute abundance of each unique TCRbeta CDR3 rearrangement, sequence reads were collapsed and filtered. For each sample, productive Simpson clonality was calculated as the square root of Simpson's diversity index across productive rearrangements. TCRdb provides this immuneACCESS table in a form limited to in-frame rearrangements. Some clones are lacking; in checked studies, under half of them reflect an unresolved V gene, and why the rest are absent is not known. Clone size and V and J calls were adopted from that table, with D and trimming inferred from the DNA. Here the sample has about 87,000 clones; roughly 76% occur a single time. Around 4% of the sample is in the top ten clones.

Taken from cysteine to phenylalanine, the CDR3 has 12 residues. The only DNA kept is the CDR3, 36 bases in frame from the first base. Trimming removed 3 bases from V and 8 bases from J, leaving 10 bases between the germline ends. CDR1 and CDR2, looked up from the germline V gene, are KGHSH and LQKENI. Each collaborating institution followed its own protocols to collect whole blood in K2EDTA tubes. Collaborator samples were shipped for TCRbeta analysis as frozen whole blood, isolated PBMCs, or DNA extracted from either sample type. The sample was peripheral blood. The chain is assembled from TRBV18 and TRBJ1-1; the D gene is perhaps TRBD1, from 6 matching bases. This receptor was obtained from a woman in her forties or fifties with acute or convalescent COVID-19. The nucleotide sequence reads as follows: TGTGCCAGCTCACCCCAGGGGTTAGAAGCTTTCTTT. This gives the protein CASSPQGLEAFF.